The 21 T cell receptor beta chains reported below all come from one sample, sequenced in a study of CD8+CD57+ T cells in acquired aplastic anemia. Both TCR beta VDJ combination and CDR3 sequence profiling were carried out. Genomic DNA was the template for this profiling. TCRdb passed the reads through MiXCR, listing each CDR3 protein once. The sample carries some 220,000 distinct CDR3 sequences, roughly 35% recorded once. The sample consisted of sorted CD4+, CD8+, or CD8+CD57+ T cells (not recorded which) from PBMCs. Every receptor here comes from a human donor in good health, serving as a control.

The chain carries TRBV5-1 and TRBJ2-5, with 9 bases aligning to TRBD2. Trimming cost V 4 bases and J 6 bases; bases outside gene matches: 7. CDR3 length: 14 amino acids. CDR1 and CDR2 from the germline V gene are SGHRS and YFSETQ. In nucleotides, the CDR3 is TGCGCCAGCAGCGGCGCGGGGGGGCCCAAGACCCAGTACTTC. Encoded protein: CASSGAGGPKTQYF.

This clonotype was recorded many times. The chain is built from TRBV20-1 and TRBJ2-3; possibly TRBD2 for D (6 bases). CDR1 and CDR2 from the germline V gene are DFQATT and SNEGSKA (reference sequence). There are 15 residues in the CDR3. The V and J ends lost 8 bases and 0 bases respectively, with 18 bases between them. CDR3 amino acids: CSRLGGSGSTDTQYF. The CDR3 nucleotides are TGCAGTCGGCTTGGGGGTAGCGGAAGCACAGATACGCAGTATTTT.

The V and J genes are TRBV24-1 and TRBJ2-3; TRBD2 is a possible D gene (7 bases). The CDR3 sequence is 16 residues long. Germline assignment: CDR1 KGHDR and CDR2 SFDVKD. Between the trimmed V and J ends, which lost 4 bases and 5 bases, there was a span of 18 bases. The CDR3 loop is CATSDKNRGAGDTQYF. Written as DNA, the CDR3 is TGTGCCACCAGTGACAAAAACCGGGGGGCTGGAGATACGCAGTATTTT.

This clonotype was seen repeatedly, ten times or more. The V gene is TRBV7-2, the J gene TRBJ2-3, with a possible D match to TRBD2 (5 bases). Germline V gene sequence: CDR1 SGHTA, CDR2 FQGNSA. V lost 1 base to trimming and J lost 7 bases, with 15 bases between them. This CDR3 is 15 amino acids long. The CDR3 sequence is CASSLVGPPGYTQYF. CDR3 coding DNA: TGTGCCAGCAGCTTAGTAGGGCCGCCGGGATATACGCAGTATTTT.

In its sample, this clonotype was seen many times. The chain employs TRBV6-5 and TRBJ2-7, with D possibly being TRBD1 or TRBD2 (5 bases each). This CDR3 has 14 residues. The germline V gene encodes CDR1 MNHEY and CDR2 SVGAGI. V lost 2 bases to trimming and J lost 3 bases, with 11 bases between them. This chain's CDR3 is CASSYGGVGYEQYF. CDR3 DNA: TGTGCCAGCAGTTACGGGGGTGTAGGCTACGAGCAGTACTTC.

This clonotype showed up many times. The chain combines TRBV27 with TRBJ1-6; D gene ambiguous. The CDR3 consists of 14 residues. V shed 4 bases and J shed 5 bases, with 9 bases lying between them. CDR1 is MNHEY and CDR2 is SMNVEV in the germline V gene (reference sequence). CDR3 amino acids: CASSSRFDNSPLHF. CDR3 coding DNA: TGTGCCAGCAGTTCGAGGTTCGATAATTCACCCCTCCACTTT.

This clonotype was seen ten or more times. The V and J genes are TRBV5-5 and TRBJ1-2; tentative D call: TRBD1 (6 bases). V dropped 3 bases and J dropped 4 bases, with 19 bases sitting between them. CDR1 SGHKS and CDR2 YYEKEE come from the germline V gene (reference sequence). This CDR3 comprises 16 residues. The DNA of the CDR3 is TGTGCCAGCAGCTCGACAGACAACAGGGCCCTCTATGGCTACACCTTC. Encoded protein: CASSSTDNRALYGYTF.

This clonotype was observed at least ten times. This chain uses TRBV24-1 with TRBJ2-6; no reliable D call. Germline V gene lookup returns CDR1 KGHDR and CDR2 SFDVKD. With 2 bases removed from V and 0 bases from J, the gap between germline ends came to 7 bases. The CDR3 is 16 residues long. The DNA for the CDR3 is TGTGCCACCAGTGATTCCCAGAGCTCTGGGGCCAACGTCCTGACTTTC. It is translated as CATSDSQSSGANVLTF.

Concerning this clonotype itself: The junction shows a germline mismatch at one end, possibly a read error. V gene TRBV4-1 combines with J gene TRBJ1-5; D perhaps matches TRBD1 (5 bases). The germline V gene encodes CDR1 MGHRA and CDR2 YSYEKL. The CDR3 totals 15 residues. The CDR3 coding sequence is TGCGCCAGCAGCCAAGAGGACAAGGCTTATCAGCCACAGCATTTT. This translates into CASSQEDKAYQPQHF.

This clonotype came up a few times. The chain recombines TRBV4-1 with TRBJ1-3; D perhaps matches TRBD1 (6 bases). CDR3 size: 14 residues. Per the germline V gene, CDR1 is MGHRA and CDR2 is YSYEKL. Deletions cut 4 bases from V and 8 bases from J, with 15 bases between. The CDR3 DNA follows: TGCGCCAGCAGCCGCCCAGGGGCGGCAGACACCATATATTTT. Its protein product is CASSRPGAADTIYF.

This rearrangement joins TRBV10-1 to TRBJ2-7; a possible D gene is TRBD2 (5 bases). Germline lookup yields CDR1 WNHNN and CDR2 SYGVQD (reference sequence). This CDR3 contains 14 residues. Trimming left V 2 bases short and J 2 bases short, with 10 bases between. The chain's CDR3 is CASSEILAPYEQYF. In DNA form, the CDR3 reads TGCGCCAGCAGTGAGATTCTAGCCCCCTACGAGCAGTACTTC.

This clonotype occurred a few times. In nucleotides, the CDR3 is TGTGAGGGAAAAAAAGCGGGAGAGTTAAATACGCAGTATTTT. Amino acid sequence: CEGKKAGELNTQYF. The V call is TRBV5-4, the J call TRBJ2-3; the match to TRBD2 covers 8 bases. This CDR3 contains 14 residues. Germline V gene lookup returns CDR1 SGHNT and CDR2 YYREEE (reference sequence).

The chain employs TRBV6-4 and TRBJ1-4; D unresolved. Germline V gene sequence: CDR1 MRHNA, CDR2 SNTAGT. This CDR3 contains 16 residues. V lost 1 base to trimming and J lost 7 bases, with 16 bases between them. The CDR3 region is CASSDYRRHRREKLFF. The CDR3 nucleotides are TGTGCCAGCAGTGACTACCGAAGACATCGCCGTGAAAAACTGTTTTTT.

A note on this clonotype: One end of the junction varies from germline; a read error may be responsible. The CDR3 nucleotides read TGTGCCAGCAGCCCTGACCGAACGGTCTCCTACGAGCGGTACTTC. Translated: CASSPDRTVSYERYF. The V gene is TRBV7-8, the J gene TRBJ2-7; unclear D gene. Germline assignment: CDR1 SGHVS and CDR2 FQNEAQ. CDR3 length: 15 residues.

The chain recombines TRBV10-3 with TRBJ2-3; unclear D gene. Germline-derived CDR1 and CDR2 are ENHRY and SYGVKD. The CDR3 runs 14 residues. Trimming took 8 bases from V and 0 from J, leaving 12 bases between them. CDR3 sequence (DNA): TGTGCCATCTCGGACGGACCTAGCACAGATACGCAGTATTTT. This gives the protein CAISDGPSTDTQYF.

This clonotype appeared once. The V and J genes are TRBV4-2 and TRBJ2-7; D remains ambiguous. Between the trimmed V and J ends, which lost 0 bases and 3 bases, there was a span of 9 bases. Germline V CDR1 and CDR2: LGHNA, YNFKEQ. The CDR3 loop spans 14 amino acids. The CDR3 DNA is TGTGCCAGCAGCCAAGAAAAGGAACTCTACGAGCAGTACTTC. Residues: CASSQEKELYEQYF.

The V call is TRBV7-3, the J call TRBJ1-5; tentative D call: TRBD1 (6 bases). In germline, CDR1 is SGHTA, CDR2 FQGTGA. With 11 bases removed from V and 1 base from J, the gap between germline ends came to 15 bases. This CDR3 has 14 residues. This chain's CDR3 is CAWSGGASNQPQHF. In DNA, the CDR3 is TGTGCCTGGAGTGGGGGGGCGAGCAATCAGCCCCAGCATTTT.

Regarding this clonotype: A read error may explain this, as a much larger clone is one base away. The V gene is TRBV7-6, the J gene TRBJ1-3; D remains ambiguous. CDR1 and CDR2 (germline): SGHVS, FNYEAQ. The CDR3 loop spans 14 amino acids. Here the CDR3 reads CASFPLGSGNAIYF. CDR3 DNA sequence: TGTGCCAGCTTCCCCTTGGGGTCCGGAAACGCCATATATTTT.

This clonotype has at least ten counts. This rearrangement joins TRBV20-1 to TRBJ2-7; maybe TRBD2 (5 bases). CDR3 length: 15 residues. Germline loops: CDR1 DFQATT, CDR2 SNEGSKA (reference sequence). V was clipped by 3 bases and J by 2 bases, with 17 bases between them. The CDR3 region has the DNA TGCAGTGCTAGCTTACGACGCGGGTCGACCTACGAGCAGTACTTC. Amino acid sequence: CSASLRRGSTYEQYF.

J is TRBJ2-5 and V is TRBV20-1, with 9 bases that match TRBD2. The CDR3 consists of 13 residues. V dropped 2 bases and J dropped 5; count of bases not matched to a gene: 3. The V gene's germline CDR1 is DFQATT and CDR2 SNEGSKA (reference sequence). The CDR3 loop reads CSARLAGSETQYF. DNA for the CDR3: TGCAGTGCTAGACTAGCGGGGTCCGAGACCCAGTACTTC.

The V call is TRBV19, the J call TRBJ2-1; 7 bases align to TRBD2. Germline V gene sequence: CDR1 LNHDA, CDR2 SQIVND (reference sequence). The trim removed 8 bases at V and 4 bases at J, leaving 5 bases unmatched. The CDR3 is made up of 13 amino acids. DNA for the CDR3: TGTGCCAGTGGGGGGGTTGGGTACAATGAGCAGTTCTTC. Translation gives CASGGVGYNEQFF. Full variable domain (missing parts from reference TRBV19 and TRBJ2-1): DGGITQSPKYLFRKEGQNVTLSCEQNLNHDAMYWYRQDPGQGLRLIYYSQIVNDFQKGDIAEGYSVSREKKESFPLTVTSAQKNPTAFYLCASGGVGYNEQFFGPGTRLTVL.